Each of the 2 T cell receptor beta chains below was sequenced from the same sample in a study of blood T cell repertoires in COVID-19. Libraries were prepared by immunoSEQ multiplex PCR; TCRdb keeps only in-frame clonotypes and omits some of them. The profile covers about 68,000 clones, with 86% appearing a single time and roughly 8.8% taken by the ten largest. The sequencing sample was made of peripheral blood. These receptor sequences come from a man aged 25 to 40 with acute or convalescent COVID-19.

The genes are TRBV6-2 or TRBV6-3 and TRBJ2-1, with 8 bases matching TRBD1. The J segment lost 7 bases and the V segment lost 5 bases, leaving 4 bases of the junction unmatched. Looked up from germline, CDR1 is MNHEY and CDR2 is SVGEGT. The CDR3 is 13 amino acids. The CDR3 loop reads CASSTQGANEQFF. The CDR3 DNA reads as TGTGCCAGCAGTACGCAGGGGGCGAATGAGCAGTTCTTC.

The CDR3 DNA reads TGTGCCAGCAGTACCTCTTCGGGGCCCCAGCATTTT. It translates to CASSTSSGPQHF. The chain links TRBV6-2 or TRBV6-3 to TRBJ1-5; the D is unclear. The CDR3 runs to 12 residues. CDR1 MNHEY and CDR2 SVGEGT come from the germline V gene. V lost 5 bases and J lost 9, with 11 bases in between.